What follows are 10 T cell receptor beta chains derived from one specimen sequenced in a study of blood T cell repertoires in COVID-19. The method was immunoSEQ multiplex PCR; TCRdb's version includes in-frame clones alone and lacks a portion of them. The sample yields around 40,000 clones, around nine tenths seen once. Sequenced input: peripheral blood. Receptor source: a human donor in a cohort sampled during active COVID-19.

The J gene is TRBJ1-3, the V gene TRBV7-9, with TRBD1 as a possible D gene (6 bases). V lost 5 bases to trimming and J lost 0 bases, with 14 bases between them. The CDR3 runs to 16 residues. CDR1 is SEHNR, CDR2 FQNEAQ, per germline (reference sequence). This chain's CDR3 is CASSPAGASSGNTIYF. The CDR3 DNA reads as TGTGCCAGCAGCCCTGCGGGGGCTAGCTCTGGAAACACCATATATTTT.

The V and J genes are TRBV10-3 and TRBJ2-3; D not resolved. Per the germline V gene, CDR1 is ENHRY and CDR2 is SYGVKD. This CDR3 has 16 residues. Trimming shortened V by 0 bases and J by 6 bases, and 16 bases separated the two germline ends. CDR3 sequence (DNA): TGTGCCATCAGTGAGTCCCTAAAGTTACAGATGGATACGCAGTATTTT. As protein: CAISESLKLQMDTQYF.

The chain couples TRBV11-2 to TRBJ1-1; D is possibly TRBD1 (5 bases). V lost 3 bases and J lost 3, with 11 bases in between. CDR3 size: 14 residues. Germline V gene lookup returns CDR1 SGHAT and CDR2 FQNNGV. CDR3 DNA: TGTGCCAGCAGCTTGGGGGGTCTCTACACTGAAGCTTTCTTT. Its protein product is CASSLGGLYTEAFF.

The rearrangement joins TRBV3-1 (or the pseudogene TRBV3-2) to TRBJ1-1, with TRBD1 matching 7 bases. Per germline, CDR1 LGHDT and CDR2 YNNKEL (reference sequence). Unmatched junction bases numbered 6, after V lost 2 bases and J lost 6 bases. This CDR3 is 14 amino acids long. Here the CDR3 DNA reads TGTGCCAGCAGCCAACTACAGGGGTGGGCTGAAGCTTTCTTT. It codes for CASSQLQGWAEAFF.

The chain carries TRBV7-2 and TRBJ1-1; D possibly corresponds to TRBD1 (6 bases). This CDR3 has 11 residues. Germline values: CDR1 SGHTA, CDR2 FQGNSA. The ends were cut back, 4 bases at V and 8 bases at J, with 8 bases in the middle. CDR3 in DNA: TGTGCCAGCAGCTCCCAGGGGGAAGCTTTCTTT. This sequence encodes CASSSQGEAFF.

The gene calls are TRBV5-6 and TRBJ1-5; no clear D. Trimming cost V 1 base and J 5 bases, with 10 bases left between them. Germline CDR1 SGHDT, CDR2 YYEEEE. The CDR3 extends over 14 amino acids. The DNA of the CDR3 is TGTGCCAGCAGCTTGACCGGGTTCGATCAGCCCCAGCATTTT. Its translation is CASSLTGFDQPQHF.

The chain carries TRBV6-5 and TRBJ2-5; 9 nucleotides line up with TRBD2. With V trimmed by 0 bases and J by 5 bases, 7 bases remained unmatched. Looked up from germline, CDR1 is MNHEY and CDR2 is SVGAGI. CDR3 length: 16 residues. The CDR3 coding sequence is TGTGCCAGCAGTTACTCGGGCAGCGGGGGGTCCGAGACCCAGTACTTC. It encodes CASSYSGSGGSETQYF.

V gene TRBV6-6 combines with J gene TRBJ1-6; D is unresolved. CDR3 length: 14 residues. The germline V gene encodes CDR1 MNHNY and CDR2 SVGAGI (reference sequence). Trimming cost V 6 bases and J 7 bases, with 13 bases left between them. The CDR3 DNA sequence: TGTGCCAGCAGCTTATCGAGAGGGAATTCACCCCTCCACTTT. It specifies CASSLSRGNSPLHF.

The chain links TRBV4-1 to TRBJ1-1; D is ambiguous. The CDR3 is 13 amino acids. The V gene lost 1 base and the J gene lost 1 base, with 4 bases spanning the gap. Per the germline V gene, CDR1 is MGHRA and CDR2 is YSYEKL. CDR3 amino acids: CASSQGGNTEAFF. As DNA, the CDR3 is TGCGCCAGCAGCCAAGGCGGGAACACTGAAGCTTTCTTT.

This clone was counted once. V gene TRBV19 combines with J gene TRBJ1-5; 7 positions match TRBD1. The germline gives CDR1 LNHDA, CDR2 SQIVND (reference sequence). The junction had 10 bases not matched to a gene; V was cut back by 1 base and J by 4 bases. The CDR3 totals 17 residues. CDR3 sequence reads: CASSIGGRGEFNQPQHF. The CDR3 coding sequence is TGTGCCAGTAGTATAGGGGGCAGGGGGGAATTTAATCAGCCCCAGCATTTT. The complete variable domain, with remaining parts taken from reference TRBV19 and TRBJ1-5, reads DGGITQSPKYLFRKEGQNVTLSCEQNLNHDAMYWYRQDPGQGLRLIYYSQIVNDFQKGDIAEGYSVSREKKESFPLTVTSAQKNPTAFYLCASSIGGRGEFNQPQHFGDGTRLSIL.